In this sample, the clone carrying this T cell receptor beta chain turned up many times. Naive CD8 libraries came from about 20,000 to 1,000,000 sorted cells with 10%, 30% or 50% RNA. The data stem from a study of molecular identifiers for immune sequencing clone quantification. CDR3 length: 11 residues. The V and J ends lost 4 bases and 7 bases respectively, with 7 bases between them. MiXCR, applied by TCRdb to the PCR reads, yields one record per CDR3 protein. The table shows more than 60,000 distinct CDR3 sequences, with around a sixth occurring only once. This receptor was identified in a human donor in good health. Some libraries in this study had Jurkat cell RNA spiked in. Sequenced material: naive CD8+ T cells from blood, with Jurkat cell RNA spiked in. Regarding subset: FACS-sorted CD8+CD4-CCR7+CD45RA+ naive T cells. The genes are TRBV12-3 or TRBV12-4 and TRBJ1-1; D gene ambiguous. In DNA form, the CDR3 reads TGTGCCAGCAGTTGGGAGTTTGAAGCTTTCTTT. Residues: CASSWEFEAFF.